This note documents a single T cell receptor (beta chain) sequence. The data are from a study of cytomegalovirus exposure and HLA in healthy donors. The PCR used 60 Vbeta and 13 Jbeta primers. Clones were read by immunoSEQ multiplex PCR, and TCRdb kept only the in-frame ones, dropping some. Its table records fewer than 85,000 clones. The CDR3 has 13 residues. J was trimmed by 4 bases and V by 8 bases; bases with no gene match: 4. CDR1 and CDR2 (germline): MNHEY, SVGAGI. Sequenced material: PBMCs. The J gene is TRBJ2-1, the V gene TRBV6-5, with 8 bases fitting TRBD2. The receptor was derived from a woman between 40 and 50 years old in good health and CMV-seropositive. CDR3 nucleotide sequence: TGTGCCAGCGGTAGCGGGGTATACAATGAGCAGTTCTTC. Encoded protein: CASGSGVYNEQFF.